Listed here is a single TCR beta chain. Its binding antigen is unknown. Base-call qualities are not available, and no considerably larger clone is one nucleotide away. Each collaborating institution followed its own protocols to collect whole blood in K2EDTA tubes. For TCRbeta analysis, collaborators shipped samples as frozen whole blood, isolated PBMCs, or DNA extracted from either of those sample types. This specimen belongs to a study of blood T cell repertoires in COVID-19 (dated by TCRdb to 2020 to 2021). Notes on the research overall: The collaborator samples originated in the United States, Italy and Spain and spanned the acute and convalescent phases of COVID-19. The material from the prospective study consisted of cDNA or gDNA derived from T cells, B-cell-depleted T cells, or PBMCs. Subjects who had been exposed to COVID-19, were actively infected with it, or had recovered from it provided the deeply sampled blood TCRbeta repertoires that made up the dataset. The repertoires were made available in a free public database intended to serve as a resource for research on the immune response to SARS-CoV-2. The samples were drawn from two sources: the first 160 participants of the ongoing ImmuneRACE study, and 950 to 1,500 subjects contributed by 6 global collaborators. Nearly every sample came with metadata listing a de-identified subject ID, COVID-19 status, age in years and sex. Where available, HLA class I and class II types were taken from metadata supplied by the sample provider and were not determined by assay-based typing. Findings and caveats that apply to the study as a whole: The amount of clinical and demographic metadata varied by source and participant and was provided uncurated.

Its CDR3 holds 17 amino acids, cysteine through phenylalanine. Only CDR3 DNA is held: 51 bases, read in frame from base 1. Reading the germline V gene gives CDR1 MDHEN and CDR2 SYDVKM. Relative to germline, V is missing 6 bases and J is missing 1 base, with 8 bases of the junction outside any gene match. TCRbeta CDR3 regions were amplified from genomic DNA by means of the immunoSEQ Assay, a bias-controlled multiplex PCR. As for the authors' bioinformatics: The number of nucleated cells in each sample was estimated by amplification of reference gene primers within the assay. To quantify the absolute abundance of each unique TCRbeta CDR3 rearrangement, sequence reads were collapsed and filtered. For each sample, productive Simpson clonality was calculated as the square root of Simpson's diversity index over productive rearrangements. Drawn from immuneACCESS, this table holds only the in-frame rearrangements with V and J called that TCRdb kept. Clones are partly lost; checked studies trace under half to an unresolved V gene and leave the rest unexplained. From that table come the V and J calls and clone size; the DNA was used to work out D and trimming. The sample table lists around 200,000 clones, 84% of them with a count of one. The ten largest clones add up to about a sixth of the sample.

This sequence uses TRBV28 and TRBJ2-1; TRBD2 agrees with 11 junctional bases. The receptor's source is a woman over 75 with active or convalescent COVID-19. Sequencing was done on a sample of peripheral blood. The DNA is TGTGCCAGCAGAGGGCTAGCGGGGGGCCTATCCTACAATGAGCAGTTCTTC. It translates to CASRGLAGGLSYNEQFF.